The T cell receptor beta chain described here comes from a study of identifying expanded T cells in peripheral blood. Germline CDR1 reads MNHNS; CDR2 reads SASEGT. V dropped 5 bases and J dropped 6 bases, with 13 bases sitting between them. The CDR3 sequence is 14 residues long. Sequencing was performed with immunoSEQ multiplex PCR; in TCRdb, only in-frame clones are kept and a portion is missing. In the table there are under 150,000 clones, more than 75% of which are singletons. The sample was blood. The source is a person between 18 and 69 years old in good health. The chain employs TRBV6-1 and TRBJ2-2; the D call may be TRBD1 or TRBD2 (6 bases each). CDR3 in amino acids: CASSFRGRSGELFF. CDR3 sequence (DNA): TGTGCCAGCAGTTTCCGGGGGCGGTCCGGGGAGCTGTTTTTT.